This TCR beta chain was captured by sequencing in a study of graft-versus-host responses after intestinal transplantation. The sample holds one count of this clone. Its antigen is unknown. The data were produced by immunoSEQ multiplex PCR, yet TCRdb's version contains in-frame clones alone and is incomplete. The profile shows around 76,000 clones, just under 95% of them singletons. This CDR3 contains 12 residues. Germline CDR1 reads MNHEY; CDR2 reads SMNVEV (reference sequence). Trimming left V 4 bases short and J 4 bases short, with 4 bases between. This sequence was found in a human donor who received an intestinal transplant. Here the sequenced sample was unstimulated CD8+ T cells sorted from spleen or lymph node cells, taken before intestinal transplant. The chain is built from TRBV27 and TRBJ2-2; D not resolved. The CDR3 region has the DNA TGTGCCAGCAGTTGGGCCACCGGGGAGCTGTTTTTT. Translated, it gives CASSWATGELFF.